What follows are 26 T cell receptor beta chains derived from one specimen sequenced in a study of blood T cell repertoires in COVID-19. Sequenced by immunoSEQ multiplex PCR; TCRdb stores in-frame clones only, minus some. This table has some 160,000 clones, approximately 85% appearing once. What was sequenced was peripheral blood. The receptors come from a woman older than 75 with COVID-19, enrolled during active disease.

The chain couples TRBV18 to TRBJ2-6, with TRBD1 matching 8 bases. Germline-derived CDR1 and CDR2 are KGHSH and LQKENI. V was clipped by 8 bases and J by 0 bases; unmatched bases: 9. The CDR3 runs to 17 residues. For the CDR3, the DNA is TGTGCCAGCACCGGCCCGGGACAGGTCTCTGGGGCCAACGTCCTGACTTTC. Protein product: CASTGPGQVSGANVLTF.

The rearrangement links TRBV10-3 to TRBJ2-5; TRBD1 is a possible D gene (5 bases). Trimming stripped 6 bases from V and 2 bases from J, with 10 bases between. The germline V gene encodes CDR1 ENHRY and CDR2 SYGVKD. This CDR3 contains 13 residues. The CDR3 protein is CAIRRGSQETQYF. The CDR3 DNA reads TGTGCCATCAGAAGGGGCTCTCAAGAGACCCAGTACTTC.

V gene TRBV24-1 combines with J gene TRBJ2-2; no clear D. The CDR3 length is 13 residues. CDR1 and CDR2 (germline): KGHDR, SFDVKD. V was trimmed by 5 bases and J by 0 bases, leaving 3 bases between them. The DNA of the CDR3 is TGTGCCACCAGTGGGCCGAACACCGGGGAGCTGTTTTTT. This sequence encodes CATSGPNTGELFF.

This clone was recorded only once. This chain links TRBV30 with TRBJ1-3; no definite D call. This CDR3 spans 12 amino acids. V was cut by 2 bases and J by 4 bases, with 6 bases left in between. Germline-derived CDR1 and CDR2 are GTSNPN and SVGIG (reference sequence). The CDR3 sequence is CAWSSLGNTIYF. For the CDR3, the DNA is TGTGCCTGGAGTAGCCTAGGAAACACCATATATTTT.

This sequence joins TRBV18 and TRBJ1-5; D not resolved. Germline lookup yields CDR1 KGHSH and CDR2 LQKENI. V lost 6 bases and J lost 6, with 12 bases in between. The CDR3 extends over 13 amino acids. CDR3 in amino acids: CASSRTGSQPQHF. CDR3 coding DNA: TGTGCCAGCTCCAGGACGGGGAGTCAGCCCCAGCATTTT. The full variable domain, in which reference TRBV18 and TRBJ1-5 provide the parts outside the CDR3, is NAGVMQNPRHLVRRRGQEARLRCSPMKGHSHVYWYRQLPEEGLKFMVYLQKENIIDESGMPKERFSAEFPKEGPSILRIQQVVRGDSAAYFCASSRTGSQPQHFGDGTRLSIL.

The J gene is TRBJ1-2, the V gene TRBV15, with a tentative D call TRBD1 (6 bases). The ends were cut back, 4 bases at V and 4 bases at J, with 16 bases in the middle. There are 15 residues in the CDR3. From germline, CDR1 is LNHNV and CDR2 YYDKDF (reference sequence). In DNA form, the CDR3 reads TGTGCCACCAGCAACCGACAGGCTGGAGGCTATGGCTACACCTTC. This translates into CATSNRQAGGYGYTF.

This rearrangement joins TRBV21-1 to TRBJ1-1; TRBD1, the table's D call, lacks a check against the DNA. TRBV21-1 is an annotated pseudogene. There are 17 residues in the CDR3. The CDR3 protein is CASPRGGQGGVNTEAFF. In nucleotides, the CDR3 is TGTGCCAGCCCACGAGGGGGACAGGGTGGAGTGAACACTGAAGCTTTCTTT.

This chain joins TRBV7-2 and TRBJ2-3; D not certain. The CDR3 has 15 amino acids. V was shortened by 1 base and J by 8 bases, with 16 bases between the two germline ends. Per germline, CDR1 SGHTA and CDR2 FQGNSA. The CDR3 DNA is TGTGCCAGCAGCTTAGAAAGCGCGGTTAGTCGTACGCAGTATTTT. It codes for CASSLESAVSRTQYF.

As DNA, the CDR3 is TGCGCCAGCACCTTCGGGACTAGCGGGGGAACAGATACGCAGTATTTT. It codes for CASTFGTSGGTDTQYF. The chain carries TRBV4-1 and TRBJ2-3; 14 bases map to TRBD2. Per the germline V gene, CDR1 is MGHRA and CDR2 is YSYEKL. This CDR3 region has 16 residues. The junction had 6 bases not matched to a gene; V was cut back by 7 bases and J by 3 bases.

This chain uses TRBV3-1 (or the pseudogene TRBV3-2) with TRBJ2-1; D might be TRBD1 (6 bases). The V end was cut by 1 base, the J end by 3 bases, with 10 bases between. The CDR3 has 15 residues. Germline V gene lookup returns CDR1 LGHDT and CDR2 YNNKEL (reference sequence). The DNA of the CDR3 is TGTGCCAGCAGCCAAGGACAGGTCTTCTACAATGAGCAGTTCTTC. This gives the protein CASSQGQVFYNEQFF.

The CDR3 coding sequence is TGTGCCAGCAGCACTAGCGGGAGGGCCACAGATACGCAGTATTTT. Protein product: CASSTSGRATDTQYF. The V call is TRBV27, the J call TRBJ2-3, with 13 bases matching TRBD2. This CDR3 has 15 residues. The junction had 2 bases not matched to a gene; V was cut back by 6 bases and J by 2 bases. Germline assignment: CDR1 MNHEY and CDR2 SMNVEV (reference sequence).

V and J are TRBV5-5 and TRBJ2-5; 11 bases agree with TRBD1. Germline CDR1 and CDR2: SGHKS and YYEKEE (reference sequence). There are 14 residues in the CDR3. The V gene end was trimmed by 4 bases and the J gene end by 5 bases; junction bases not matched to a gene: 4. The CDR3 sequence is CASSRTGGRETQYF. DNA for the CDR3: TGTGCCAGCAGCCGGACAGGGGGCAGGGAGACCCAGTACTTC.

The chain links TRBV9 to TRBJ1-3; D may be TRBD1 (5 bases). Looked up from germline, CDR1 is SGDLS and CDR2 is YYNGEE. This CDR3 spans 16 amino acids. Trimming stripped 4 bases from V and 0 bases from J, with 14 bases between. CDR3 sequence: CASSKDSYSSGNTIYF. In DNA form, the CDR3 reads TGTGCCAGCAGCAAAGACAGCTATAGCTCTGGAAACACCATATATTTT.

CDR3 bases: TGTGCCAGCAGTGCCACGTGGGACACGAACACCGGGGAGCTGTTTTTT. Its protein is CASSATWDTNTGELFF. The rearrangement uses TRBV6-6 and TRBJ2-2; TRBD1 might be the D (6 bases). The CDR3 totals 16 residues. V dropped 5 bases and J dropped 0 bases, with 13 bases sitting between them. The germline V gene encodes CDR1 MNHNY and CDR2 SVGAGI (reference sequence).

The CDR3 bases are TGCGCCAGCAGCAACCGACAGGAAGCTTTCTTT. It specifies CASSNRQEAFF. The rearrangement uses TRBV4-1 and TRBJ1-1, with D possibly being TRBD1 (5 bases). In germline, CDR1 is MGHRA, CDR2 YSYEKL. Trimming removed 5 bases at V and 8 bases at J, with 9 bases between. The CDR3 consists of 11 residues.

The gene calls are TRBV6-6 and TRBJ1-2, with TRBD1 matching 10 bases. J was trimmed by 7 bases and V by 6 bases; bases with no gene match: 5. The CDR3 extends over 13 amino acids. CDR1 and CDR2 from the germline V gene are MNHNY and SVGAGI (reference sequence). Here the CDR3 DNA reads TGTGCCAGCAGCTCCGGGACAGGGGCTGGCTACACCTTC. It translates to CASSSGTGAGYTF.

The chain has TRBV30 and TRBJ1-4; 7 bases line up with TRBD1. This CDR3 is built from 14 residues. The junction had 5 bases not matched to a gene; V was cut back by 3 bases and J by 4 bases. Germline V gives CDR1 GTSNPN, CDR2 SVGIG (reference sequence). The CDR3 is CAWSPGGSNEKLFF. CDR3 bases: TGTGCCTGGAGCCCAGGGGGAAGTAATGAAAAACTGTTTTTT. Filled out from reference TRBV30 and TRBJ1-4, the complete variable domain reads SQTIHQWPATLVQPVGSPLSLECTVEGTSNPNLYWYRQAAGRGLQLLFYSVGIGQISSEVPQNLSASRPQDRQFILSSKKLLLSDSGFYLCAWSPGGSNEKLFFGSGTQLSVL.

The J gene is TRBJ1-6, the V gene TRBV2; D unresolved. The germline V gene has CDR1 SNHLY and CDR2 FYNNEI. The CDR3 runs 14 residues. V dropped 2 bases and J dropped 5 bases, with 7 bases sitting between them. The DNA of the CDR3 is TGTGCCAGCAGTGAAAACCGAGATAATTCACCCCTCCACTTT. Protein: CASSENRDNSPLHF. The full variable domain, in which reference TRBV2 and TRBJ1-6 provide the parts outside the CDR3, is EPEVTQTPSHQVTQMGQEVILRCVPISNHLYFYWYRQILGQKVEFLVSFYNNEISEKSEIFDDQFSVERPDGSNFTLKIRSTKLEDSAMYFCASSENRDNSPLHFGNGTRLTVT.

This clone has just a few counts. The V call is TRBV9, the J call TRBJ2-3; possibly TRBD2 for D (5 bases). This CDR3 is built from 15 residues. Trimming pared 3 bases from V and 8 bases from J, leaving 19 bases between. The germline CDR1 and CDR2 sequences are SGDLS and YYNGEE. CDR3 nucleotides: TGTGCCAGCAGCGGAGAGGCTAGCTCAAGCGGTACGCAGTATTTT. It yields the protein CASSGEASSSGTQYF. Full variable domain (remainder filled in from reference TRBV9 and TRBJ2-3): DSGVTQTPKHLITATGQRVTLRCSPRSGDLSVYWYQQSLDQGLQFLIQYYNGEERAKGNILERFSAQQFPDLHSELNLSSLELGDSALYFCASSGEASSSGTQYFGPGTRLTVL.

The chain uses TRBV5-1 and TRBJ2-1; 13 bases agree with TRBD2. This CDR3 comprises 17 residues. The germline V gene encodes CDR1 SGHRS and CDR2 YFSETQ. V trimming: 0 bases; J trimming: 6 bases; junction bases outside the gene matches: 6. The CDR3 reads CASSLGPGLAGSNEQFF. The DNA for the CDR3 is TGCGCCAGCAGCTTGGGGCCGGGACTAGCGGGATCCAATGAGCAGTTCTTC. The whole variable domain, filled in from reference TRBV5-1 and TRBJ2-1, reads KAGVTQTPRYLIKTRGQQVTLSCSPISGHRSVSWYQQTPGQGLQFLFEYFSETQRNKGNFPGRFSGRQFSNSRSEMNVSTLELGDSALYLCASSLGPGLAGSNEQFFGPGTRLTVL.

The rearrangement uses TRBV12-3 or TRBV12-4 and TRBJ1-5; D call uncertain. V lost 1 base and J lost 4, with 5 bases in between. The CDR3 sequence is 13 residues long. For the CDR3, the DNA is TGTGCCAGCAGTTTAGGGCAGAATCAGCCCCAGCATTTT. It specifies CASSLGQNQPQHF.

The chain couples TRBV18 to TRBJ1-2; a possible D gene is TRBD1 (6 bases). With 3 bases removed from V and 8 bases from J, the gap between germline ends came to 19 bases. Germline CDR1 is KGHSH and CDR2 is LQKENI. The CDR3 loop spans 15 amino acids. DNA for the CDR3: TGTGCCAGCTCACCCGGACAGTCGGGGGAGGGAGGCTACACCTTC. Amino acids: CASSPGQSGEGGYTF.

V is TRBV18 and J is TRBJ1-4, with 8 nucleotides matching TRBD1. The CDR3 is made up of 15 amino acids. V gave up 2 bases and J gave up 8 bases; unmatched junction bases: 7. The germline CDR1 and CDR2 sequences are KGHSH and LQKENI. The CDR3 loop is CASSPNQGAGEKLFF. The CDR3 region has the DNA TGTGCCAGCTCACCAAATCAGGGGGCCGGCGAAAAACTGTTTTTT.

This chain uses TRBV27 with TRBJ1-6; a weak D match, TRBD1 (5 bases). Trimming removed 3 bases at V and 1 base at J, with 10 bases between. The CDR3 consists of 16 residues. The germline V gene has CDR1 MNHEY and CDR2 SMNVEV (reference sequence). The CDR3 loop reads CASSFRAGSYNSPLHF. The CDR3 bases are TGTGCCAGCAGTTTCAGGGCAGGGTCCTATAATTCACCCCTCCACTTT.

This rearrangement joins TRBV7-9 to TRBJ2-7; the match to TRBD2 covers 7 bases. This CDR3 has 15 amino acids. With V trimmed by 1 base and J by 2 bases, 5 bases remained unmatched. Germline CDR1 and CDR2: SEHNR and FQNEAQ (reference sequence). The CDR3 DNA follows: TGTGCCAGCAGCTTAGAGGGAGGGCCGCCCTACGAGCAGTACTTC. Its translation is CASSLEGGPPYEQYF. The full variable domain, rest sourced from reference TRBV7-9 and TRBJ2-7, is DTGVSQNPRHKITKRGQNVTFRCDPISEHNRLYWYRQTLGQGPEFLTYFQNEAQLEKSRLLSDRFSAERPKGSFSTLEIQRTEQGDSAMYLCASSLEGGPPYEQYFGPGTRLTVT.

This clone is a singleton in its sample. The chain has TRBV18 and TRBJ2-6; D is perhaps TRBD1 (5 bases). CDR1 and CDR2 from the germline V gene are KGHSH and LQKENI. V lost 5 bases, J lost 2 bases, and 10 bases lay in between. The CDR3 runs to 15 residues. The CDR3 here is CASSSTAPGANVLTF. CDR3 DNA: TGTGCCAGCTCATCGACAGCACCTGGGGCCAACGTCCTGACTTTC.